Listed here are 32 T cell receptor beta chains from one sample, sequenced in a study of T cell responses to AZD1222 COVID-19 vaccine. Clones were read by immunoSEQ multiplex PCR, and TCRdb kept only the in-frame ones, dropping some. The sample records about 75,000 clones, around nine tenths being singletons. The source was peripheral blood, collected 28 days after the second AZD1222 dose. These TCRs come from an adult who received the AZD1222 COVID-19 vaccine.

In nucleotides, the CDR3 is TGTGCCAGCAGCAAAGCGTGTCCGAGGACAGGGGGTCCCAGCTCCTACAATGAGCAGTTCTTC. Translating it yields CASSKACPRTGGPSSYNEQFF. The gene calls are TRBV21-1 and TRBJ2-1; the table's D call of TRBD1 was not tested on the DNA. TRBV21-1 is termed a pseudogene. CDR3 length: 21 residues.

The rearrangement links TRBV27 to TRBJ2-7; TRBD1 or TRBD2 may be the D gene (5 bases each). The germline CDR1 and CDR2 sequences are MNHEY and SMNVEV (reference sequence). The CDR3 runs to 12 residues. V gave up 3 bases and J gave up 7 bases, with 10 bases separating them. The CDR3 protein is CASSLGVGEQYF. The CDR3 coding sequence is TGTGCCAGCAGTTTGGGGGTCGGGGAGCAGTACTTC.

V is TRBV19 and J is TRBJ1-4, with TRBD1 as a possible D gene (5 bases). The CDR3 spans 16 residues. V lost 5 bases to trimming and J lost 3 bases, with 16 bases between them. Germline assignment: CDR1 LNHDA and CDR2 SQIVND (reference sequence). The CDR3 DNA sequence: TGTGCCAGTAGTGACCGCCGACGGGGGGCTAATGAAAAACTGTTTTTT. This encodes CASSDRRRGANEKLFF.

The rearrangement links TRBV12-3 or TRBV12-4 to TRBJ1-4; D is unresolved. Between the trimmed V and J ends, which lost 4 bases and 0 bases, there was a span of 3 bases. This CDR3 has 13 amino acids. The CDR3 region has the DNA TGTGCCAGCAGTTATGCAACTAATGAAAAACTGTTTTTT. It codes for CASSYATNEKLFF.

The rearrangement uses TRBV6-2 or TRBV6-3 and TRBJ1-5; TRBD1 agrees at 9 bases. In germline, CDR1 is MNHEY, CDR2 SVGEGT. J was trimmed by 0 bases and V by 0 bases; bases with no gene match: 6. CDR3 size: 18 residues. CDR3 nucleotides: TGTGCCAGCAGTTACTCGGGACAGGGAAGTTATAGCAATCAGCCCCAGCATTTT. Encoded protein: CASSYSGQGSYSNQPQHF.

This clone appeared once. The chain is built from TRBV5-1 and TRBJ2-6; D is possibly TRBD2 (5 bases). CDR1 and CDR2 (germline): SGHRS, YFSETQ. The CDR3 sequence is 15 residues long. Deletions cut 2 bases from V and 0 bases from J, with 6 bases between. The CDR3 sequence: CASSFSGSGANVLTF. The CDR3 region has the DNA TGCGCCAGCAGCTTCAGCGGCTCTGGGGCCAACGTCCTGACTTTC.

The chain carries TRBV19 and TRBJ1-5; D remains ambiguous. Germline-derived CDR1 and CDR2 are LNHDA and SQIVND (reference sequence). The CDR3 totals 12 residues. V was trimmed by 3 bases and J by 5 bases, leaving 5 bases between them. CDR3 nucleotides: TGTGCCAGTAGTATCCCCCATCAGCCCCAGCATTTT. This codes for CASSIPHQPQHF.

The V and J genes are TRBV12-3 or TRBV12-4 and TRBJ2-3, with D maybe TRBD1 (5 bases). This CDR3 comprises 12 residues. Trimming cost V 5 bases and J 7 bases, with 10 bases left between them. CDR3 sequence (DNA): TGTGCCAGCAGTGTAGGGGTTCATACGCAGTATTTT. It translates to CASSVGVHTQYF.

CDR3 protein: CASFRQGSSEAFF. Written as DNA, the CDR3 is TGTGCCAGCTTCCGACAGGGAAGTTCTGAAGCTTTCTTT. V is TRBV3-1 (or the pseudogene TRBV3-2) and J is TRBJ1-1, with 7 bases aligning to TRBD1. The germline CDR1 and CDR2 sequences are LGHDT and YNNKEL (reference sequence). The CDR3 is made up of 13 amino acids. V lost 8 bases to trimming and J lost 6 bases; unmatched junction nucleotides: 9.

CDR3 loop: CAISGHTGEETQYF. Written as DNA, the CDR3 is TGTGCCATCAGTGGTCATACAGGGGAAGAGACCCAGTACTTC. The gene calls are TRBV10-3 and TRBJ2-5, with 7 bases fitting TRBD1. The CDR3 has 14 residues. V lost 4 bases to trimming and J lost 3 bases; unmatched junction nucleotides: 5. The V gene's germline CDR1 is ENHRY and CDR2 SYGVKD.

Remarks on this clone: An end of the junction differs from the germline gene, which may be a read error. This chain joins TRBV6-1 and TRBJ1-5; D may be TRBD1 (5 bases). This CDR3 has 16 amino acids. CDR1 and CDR2 from the germline V gene are MNHNS and SASEGT. CDR3 DNA: TGTGCCAGCAGCGAAGAGGGACTCTATAGCAATCAGCCCCAGCATTTT. The encoded protein is CASSEEGLYSNQPQHF.

This clone was seen a few times. Distinct nucleotide sequences in the sample also encode this CDR3. The chain joins TRBV2 to TRBJ2-7; no clear D gene. CDR1 is SNHLY and CDR2 is FYNNEI in the germline V gene. The V end was cut by 4 bases, the J end by 3 bases, with 7 bases between. CDR3 size: 12 residues. CDR3 in amino acids: CASSVTNYEQYF. The CDR3 DNA is TGTGCCAGCAGTGTGACAAACTACGAGCAGTACTTC.

The CDR3 spells CASSLGFSGLQPQHF. The CDR3 DNA reads TGTGCCAGCAGCTTGGGTTTCTCGGGTCTTCAGCCCCAGCATTTT. This chain links TRBV5-8 with TRBJ1-5; no clear D gene. V was clipped by 0 bases and J by 6 bases, with 13 bases between them. CDR3 length equals 15 residues. Germline CDR1 reads SGHTS; CDR2 reads YDEGEE.

This clone has only a few counts. V is TRBV10-2 and J is TRBJ2-7; 9 positions match TRBD1. There are 13 residues in the CDR3. Trimming cost V 6 bases and J 0 bases; bases outside gene matches: 0. Germline V CDR1 and CDR2: WSHSY, SAAADI. The CDR3 nucleotides are TGCGCCAGCAGGGACAGGGGCTCCTACGAGCAGTACTTC. Encoded protein: CASRDRGSYEQYF.

The genes are TRBV21-1 and TRBJ2-3; the table's D call, TRBD2, has no DNA check behind it. TRBV21-1 is flagged as a pseudogene. The CDR3 contains 17 residues. CDR3 sequence reads: CASTNSGGAGGWDTQYF. DNA for the CDR3: TGTGCCAGCACCAACTCCGGAGGAGCGGGGGGGTGGGATACGCAGTATTTT.

The V and J genes are TRBV7-9 and TRBJ1-1; 10 bases line up with TRBD1. The CDR3 is 19 residues long. J gave up 3 bases and V 6 bases, and 19 bases lay outside the gene matches. Germline V gene sequence: CDR1 SEHNR, CDR2 FQNEAQ (reference sequence). The CDR3 loop reads CASRRMPGQGPTRDTEAFF. The CDR3 DNA sequence: TGTGCCAGCAGACGAATGCCGGGACAGGGGCCCACGAGGGACACTGAAGCTTTCTTT.

This clone has at least ten counts. A read error may produce the germline difference seen at one junction end. This chain links TRBV7-9 with TRBJ2-6; D might be TRBD1 (5 bases). Germline CDR1 is SEHNR and CDR2 is FQNEAQ (reference sequence). The CDR3 sequence is 14 residues long. The CDR3 region is CASSLDEGDNVLTF. CDR3 DNA: TGTGCCAGCAGCTTAGATGAAGGGGACAACGTCCTGACTTTC.

This clone was seen only once. The rearrangement joins TRBV5-1 to TRBJ1-5, with no clear D. The CDR3 runs 13 residues. The V gene lost 0 bases and the J gene lost 4 bases, with 5 bases spanning the gap. Germline-derived CDR1 and CDR2 are SGHRS and YFSETQ. The CDR3 reads CASSLELNQPQHF. The CDR3 nucleotides are TGCGCCAGCAGCTTGGAGTTAAATCAGCCCCAGCATTTT.

This clone was found once. The rearrangement joins TRBV7-8 to TRBJ1-5; 10 positions match TRBD1. The germline CDR1 and CDR2 sequences are SGHVS and FQNEAQ. This CDR3 contains 17 residues. After removal of 2 bases from V and 2 bases from J, the junction contained 6 bases not matched to a gene. CDR3 loop: CASSLSGGTGGNQPQHF. The CDR3 DNA reads TGTGCCAGCAGCTTATCGGGCGGGACAGGGGGCAATCAGCCCCAGCATTTT.

The chain has TRBV11-2 and TRBJ1-1, with D possibly TRBD1 on 6 matching bases. The V gene's germline CDR1 is SGHAT and CDR2 FQNNGV. The CDR3 has 14 amino acids. The V end was cut by 4 bases, the J end by 10 bases, with 19 bases between. In DNA form, the CDR3 reads TGTGCCAGCAGCTCGACAGGACATCCAGGTGGAGCTTTCTTT. Residues: CASSSTGHPGGAFF. Combining the CDR3 with reference TRBV11-2 and TRBJ1-1 gives the whole variable domain EAGVAQSPRYKIIEKRQSVAFWCNPISGHATLYWYQQILGQGPKLLIQFQNNGVVDDSQLPKDRFSAERLKGVDSTLKIQPAKLEDSAVYLCASSSTGHPGGAFFGQGTRLTVV.

The chain joins TRBV2 to TRBJ1-1, with 7 bases identical to TRBD1. J gave up 2 bases and V 6 bases, and 12 bases lay outside the gene matches. Germline values: CDR1 SNHLY, CDR2 FYNNEI. The CDR3 has 16 amino acids. CDR3 residues: CASSRQGGQDNTEAFF. CDR3 bases: TGTGCCAGCAGCCGTCAAGGAGGACAGGACAACACTGAAGCTTTCTTT.

The chain carries TRBV28 and TRBJ2-1; 8 bases are a match to TRBD2. The V segment lost 2 bases and the J segment 1 base; nucleotides outside the gene matches: 4. The germline V gene has CDR1 MDHEN and CDR2 SYDVKM. CDR3 size: 16 residues. The CDR3 DNA sequence: TGTGCCAGCAGTTTAGATCCGGGGGGGTCCTACAATGAGCAGTTCTTC. It encodes CASSLDPGGSYNEQFF.

This sequence joins TRBV10-3 and TRBJ1-3, with D unresolved. V was trimmed by 5 bases and J by 4 bases, leaving 15 bases between them. The CDR3 totals 15 residues. Germline CDR1 ENHRY, CDR2 SYGVKD. The CDR3 DNA reads TGTGCCATCAGTTATCCGGGCTCTGGGGGAAACACCATATATTTT. Translating gives CAISYPGSGGNTIYF.

This clone was found once. The chain is built from TRBV6-6 and TRBJ1-5, with TRBD1 matching 8 bases. The ends lost 5 bases at V and 1 base at J; junction bases unmatched: 7. The CDR3 is 16 amino acids. CDR1 is MNHNY and CDR2 is SVGAGI in the germline V gene (reference sequence). The CDR3 loop reads CASSPYGQGSNQPQHF. The DNA for the CDR3 is TGTGCCAGCAGTCCCTATGGACAGGGAAGCAATCAGCCCCAGCATTTT.

The chain joins TRBV6-5 to TRBJ1-1, with D perhaps TRBD1 (5 bases). V lost 9 bases, J lost 13 bases, and 18 bases lay in between. This CDR3 contains 11 residues. Germline CDR1 is MNHEY and CDR2 is SVGAGI. The CDR3 DNA is TGTGCCAGTCCTTTGGGACTCAATCATTTCTTT. It is translated as CASPLGLNHFF.

The chain is built from TRBV6-1 and TRBJ2-1, with a weak D call TRBD2 (5 bases). Trimming took off 3 bases at V and 6 bases at J, with 6 bases between the two ends. Germline CDR1 reads MNHNS; CDR2 reads SASEGT. This CDR3 is 12 amino acids long. CDR3 sequence (DNA): TGTGCCAGCAGTGACCGGGGCAATGAGCAGTTCTTC. Encoded protein: CASSDRGNEQFF.

The CDR3 spells CASSGQGATNEKLFF. In DNA form, the CDR3 reads TGTGCCAGCAGCGGCCAAGGGGCAACTAATGAAAAACTGTTTTTT. The chain links TRBV7-9 to TRBJ1-4; maybe TRBD1 (5 bases). Between the trimmed V and J ends, which lost 5 bases and 0 bases, there was a span of 10 bases. The germline gives CDR1 SEHNR, CDR2 FQNEAQ (reference sequence). CDR3 length: 15 amino acids.

The chain links TRBV5-1 to TRBJ2-7; D uncertain. This CDR3 region has 16 residues. Germline V gene data show CDR1 as SGHRS and CDR2 as YFSETQ. Trimming removed 2 bases at V and 5 bases at J, with 20 bases between. As DNA, the CDR3 is TGCGCCAGCAGCTTAGGAGTGTTGGGTGGTTCGGACGAGCAGTACTTC. This codes for CASSLGVLGGSDEQYF.

The chain uses TRBV6-5 and TRBJ1-6; D is uncertain. The V gene's germline CDR1 is MNHEY and CDR2 SVGAGI. Trimming took off 10 bases at V and 10 bases at J, with 20 bases between the two ends. This CDR3 contains 14 residues. CDR3 DNA: TGTGCCACGAAGCCCACAGCAAGTGCATCACCCCTCCACTTT. Amino acid sequence: CATKPTASASPLHF.

Concerning this clone itself: Other DNA sequences from this sample encode an identical CDR3 as well. J is TRBJ2-7 and V is TRBV30; D remains ambiguous. Trimming removed 1 base at V and 3 bases at J, with 4 bases between. Germline CDR1 GTSNPN, CDR2 SVGIG (reference sequence). CDR3 length equals 11 residues. The CDR3 reads CAWSDHYEQYF. DNA of the CDR3: TGTGCCTGGAGTGACCACTACGAGCAGTACTTC.

A few counts support this clone. V is TRBV6-4 and J is TRBJ2-4, with a tentative D call TRBD1 (5 bases). Germline CDR1 and CDR2: MRHNA and SNTAGT. This CDR3 is built from 14 residues. Trimming stripped 3 bases from V and 7 bases from J, with 13 bases between. CDR3 DNA sequence: TGTGCCAGCAGTGAATCCAGGGCTACGAACATTCAGTACTTC. Translation: CASSESRATNIQYF.

The chain has TRBV10-3 and TRBJ1-1; D might be TRBD1 (5 bases). This CDR3 is built from 16 residues. In germline, CDR1 is ENHRY, CDR2 SYGVKD. V was shortened by 3 bases and J by 0 bases, with 14 bases between the two germline ends. The CDR3 sequence: CAISDQGTGMNTEAFF. Here the CDR3 DNA reads TGTGCCATCAGTGATCAGGGAACTGGAATGAACACTGAAGCTTTCTTT.